This TCR beta chain was found in a study of cytomegalovirus exposure and HLA in healthy donors. PCR used 60 Vbeta primers and 13 Jbeta primers. TCRdb keeps only in-frame clones here, not all; method: immunoSEQ multiplex PCR. The sample gives around 200,000 clones, around 83% of which show up once; about a tenth is in the top ten. Germline loops: CDR1 SGHAT, CDR2 FQNNGV. The CDR3 has 16 amino acids. V was pared by 1 base and J by 2 bases, with 7 bases of the junction left unmatched. The chain is built from TRBV11-2 and TRBJ2-7, with TRBD1 identical over 8 bases. The TCR was taken from a woman aged 45-65 years in good health and CMV-seropositive. The sample was PBMCs. CDR3 sequence (DNA): TGTGCCAGCAGCTTAGTAAGACAGGGGAAGACCTACGAGCAGTACTTC. Translation: CASSLVRQGKTYEQYF.